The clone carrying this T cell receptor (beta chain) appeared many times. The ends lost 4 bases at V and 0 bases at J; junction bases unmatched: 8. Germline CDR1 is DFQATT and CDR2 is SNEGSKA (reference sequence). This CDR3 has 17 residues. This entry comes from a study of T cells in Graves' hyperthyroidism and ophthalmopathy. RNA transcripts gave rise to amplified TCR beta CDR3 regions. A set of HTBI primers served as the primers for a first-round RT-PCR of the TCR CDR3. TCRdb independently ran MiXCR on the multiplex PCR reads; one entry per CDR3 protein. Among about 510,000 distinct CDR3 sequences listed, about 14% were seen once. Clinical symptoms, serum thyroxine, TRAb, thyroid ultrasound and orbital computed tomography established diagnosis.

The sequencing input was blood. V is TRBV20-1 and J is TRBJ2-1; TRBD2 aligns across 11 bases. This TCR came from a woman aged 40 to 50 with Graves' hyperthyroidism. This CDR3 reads CSAIVAGGPLSYNEQFF. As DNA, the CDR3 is TGCAGTGCTATCGTAGCGGGAGGGCCTCTCTCCTACAATGAGCAGTTCTTC.